Detailed here is one T cell receptor beta chain. What it binds is unknown. The CDR3 has 10 residues. Per the germline V gene, CDR1 is SGHTA and CDR2 is FQGNSA. Deletions cut 5 bases from V and 10 bases from J, with 8 bases between. The data were taken from a study of CD8+CD57+ T cells in acquired aplastic anemia. As for the study in general: Recorded DNA amounts for sorted CD4+ and CD8+ cells had an average of approximately 2.9 ug.

TCR beta VDJ and CDR3 were profiled, and genomic DNA was the template. Via MiXCR, TCRdb re-called the reads, giving one row per CDR3 protein. The table lists 100,000 to 150,000 distinct CDR3 sequences, 48% of them singletons, with 2% to 3% in the top ten. Regarding the study as a whole: Patient and control CD8+ Simpson's diversity was not significantly different. Between patients and controls, approximately 29 CD8+ CDR3 sequences were found in common.

Sequences were obtained from sorted CD4+, CD8+, or CD8+CD57+ T cells (not recorded which) from PBMCs. The chain has TRBV7-2 and TRBJ2-5, with D maybe TRBD2 (6 bases). The clonotype originates from a human donor in good health, serving as a control. Written as DNA, the CDR3 is TGTGCCAGCAGCGGGCGGGGCCAGTACTTC. Translated, it gives CASSGRGQYF.